The entry below gives a single T cell receptor (beta chain) sequence along with its context. Its antigen is unknown. The sample holds no much larger clone one base away, and base qualities are not on file. This sample is drawn from a study of CD8+ T cells in alopecia areata (dated by TCRdb to the late 2010s). In terms of the full investigation: Treated patients were enrolled in an open-label pilot trial of oral tofacitinib, 5 to 10 mg twice daily, for moderate-to-severe alopecia areata. RNA came from the PAXgene miRNA kit for fixed scalp, the miRNeasy kit for PBMCs, and the RNeasy kit for mouse skin. TCRbeta CDR3 regions were amplified by immunoSEQ multiplex PCR with 35 Vbeta forward and 13 Jbeta reverse primers. Patients on tofacitinib were biopsied at baseline and after 4 and 24 weeks of treatment, and several of the patients also had a later scalp biopsy. On the human side, TCRbeta sequencing was run on scalp tissue and on sorted CD4+ and CD8+ peripheral blood T cells from healthy controls and from alopecia areata patients with either patchy or totalis/universalis disease. In both human patients and the C3H/HeJ mouse model, the study applied high-throughput TCRbeta sequencing to look at T cell clonal expansion in alopecia areata. In treated patients, disease severity was measured using the SALT score, which gives the percentage of scalp surface area affected. Clonality in the scalp was compared among normal scalp (n=4), patchy alopecia areata scalp (n=8), and alopecia totalis/universalis scalp (n=8). Tofacitinib was given for 6 to 18 months, followed by 6 months of follow-up off drug to assess delayed response and recurrence. The paper as a whole reports these results and caveats: Because the treated cohort was small and included a single nonresponder, larger studies are needed to assess links between baseline CD8+ expansion and response. Scalp clonality and the number of expanded CD8+ clones among the top 100 scalp clones were significantly decreased by tofacitinib. Lesional scalp, especially in alopecia totalis/universalis, showed higher clonality and more expanded CD8+ clones than normal scalp, suggesting antigenic drive. Compared with mice, TCR sequences shared between patients were less clear, possibly partly because of HLA diversity across the patient population. Resident alphabeta T cells in normal human skin are also sequenced, complicating scalp TCR repertoire analysis, unlike mouse skin dominated by gammadelta T cells. Many expanded lesional clones were found to persist in scalp and blood during tofacitinib treatment, and relapse after treatment cessation may be partly explained by this persistence.

The CDR1 and CDR2 encoded by the germline V gene are ENHRY and SYGVKD. The germline V end is reduced by 6 bases and the J end by 2 bases; junction bases left unmatched: 5. Including the terminal cysteine and phenylalanine, the CDR3 comprises 14 residues. The read is trimmed to its CDR3 DNA, 42 bases read in frame from base 1. The receptor library was made with the immunoSEQ multiplex PCR assay. For TCR sequencing, RNA was extracted from every sample and reverse transcribed into cDNA to serve as template. SuperScript III was used for first-strand cDNA synthesis, primed with a 2:1 mix of oligo-dT and random hexamers. Amplification bias was assessed with a synthetic immune receptor repertoire, and residual bias was removed computationally. Concerning the study's data processing: Raw reads were preprocessed to remove errors, and CDR3 was defined by IMGT conventions from the conserved cysteine to phenylalanine. Clonality was computed as 1 minus the Shannon entropy, with the entropy normalized by log2 of the number of productive unique TCRs. Scalp TCRbeta sequences were cross-referenced with sorted blood CD4 and CD8 repertoires so that the CD4 or CD8 identity of scalp clones could be inferred. Held by TCRdb, this immuneACCESS table contains in-frame sequences only and omits some clones. Under half of the omission traces to an unresolved V gene where checked; the cause of the rest is unknown. The V and J calls and the clone size are those of that table, but D and trimming were determined from the DNA. This sample is represented by some 170,000 clones; roughly 58% of them were singletons. The ten largest clones capture around 16% of the sample.

According to the study, the label for this sample's treatment or condition signals: oral pan-JAK inhibitor, 5-10 mg twice daily. Peripheral blood and lesional scalp punch biopsies were obtained from patients with alopecia areata. After PBMCs were isolated by density centrifugation and stained for CD3, CD4 and CD8, a FACSAria was used to sort CD4+ and CD8+ T cells. The source material was CD4+ T cells sorted from blood, sampled at approximately week 56, from a patient treated with tofacitinib. The rearranged segments are TRBV10-3 and TRBJ2-5, with TRBD1 matching 8 junction bases. The TCR sequence derives from a human donor with alopecia areata. Here the CDR3 is given as CAIRDTGGQETQYF. The bases are TGTGCCATCAGGGATACAGGGGGGCAAGAGACCCAGTACTTC.